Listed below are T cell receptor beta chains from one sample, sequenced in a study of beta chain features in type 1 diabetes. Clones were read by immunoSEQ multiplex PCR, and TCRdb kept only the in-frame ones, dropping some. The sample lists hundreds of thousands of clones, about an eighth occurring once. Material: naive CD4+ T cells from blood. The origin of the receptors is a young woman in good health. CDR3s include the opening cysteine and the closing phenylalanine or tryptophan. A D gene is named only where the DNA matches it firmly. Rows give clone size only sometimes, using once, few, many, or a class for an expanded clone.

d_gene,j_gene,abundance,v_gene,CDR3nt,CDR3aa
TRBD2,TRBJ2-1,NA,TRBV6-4,TGTGCCAGCATCCGACTAGCGCTCTACAATGAGCAGTTCTTC,CASIRLALYNEQFF
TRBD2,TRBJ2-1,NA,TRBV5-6,TGTGCCAGCAGCTTGGTGGCTAGCGGGAGTAAAGCTCGGGAGCAGTTCTTC,CASSLVASGSKAREQFF
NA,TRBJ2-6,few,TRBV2,TGTGCCAGCAGTGAGCAGGCTGGGGCCAACGTCCTGACTTTC,CASSEQAGANVLTF
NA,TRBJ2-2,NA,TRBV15,TGTGCCACCAGCAGAGCGAGGAAGGGGCTCAGGGAGCTGTTTTTT,CATSRARKGLRELFF
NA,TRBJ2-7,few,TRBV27,TGTGCCAGCAGCATCTCAGGGGAGTTCCACGAGCAGTACTTC,CASSISGEFHEQYF
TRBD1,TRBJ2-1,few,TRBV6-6,TGTGCCAGCAGTTATGAGACAGGGGTGTACAATGAGCAGTTCTTC,CASSYETGVYNEQFF
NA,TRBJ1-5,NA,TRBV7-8,TGTGCCAGCAGCTTGAGAGAAGAGCCCCAGCATTTT,CASSLREEPQHF
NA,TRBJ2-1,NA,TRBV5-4,TGTGCCAGCAGCTGGGAAAACAGGGCCCGGGGGGTTGAGCAGTTCTTC,CASSWENRARGVEQFF
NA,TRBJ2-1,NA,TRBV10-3,TGTGCCATCAGTGAGCCAGGGACCTCCTACAATGAGCAGTTCTTC,CAISEPGTSYNEQFF
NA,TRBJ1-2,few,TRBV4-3,TGCGCCAGCAGCCAAGATCGGTCAGGGGCTAACTATGGCTACACCTTC,CASSQDRSGANYGYTF
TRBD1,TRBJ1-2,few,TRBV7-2,TGTGCCAGCAGCTTCCCGACAGGGAGTGGCTACACCTTC,CASSFPTGSGYTF
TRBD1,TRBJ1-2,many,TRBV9,TGTGCCAGCAGCCCCCGGGACAGGGGTGGCTACACCTTC,CASSPRDRGGYTF
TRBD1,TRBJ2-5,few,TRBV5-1,TGCGCCAGCAGCTCCCGGACAGGGCAAGAGACCCAGTACTTC,CASSSRTGQETQYF
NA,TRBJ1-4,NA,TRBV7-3,TGTGCCAGCAGCTCCCCCGGGGAAAAACTGTTTTTT,CASSSPGEKLFF
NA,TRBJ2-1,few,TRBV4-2,TGTGCCAGCAGCCAAGTCGGCGGGGGCCGCTCCTACAATGAGCAGTTCTTC,CASSQVGGGRSYNEQFF
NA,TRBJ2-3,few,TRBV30,TGTGCCTGGAGTATGGGCAGGGGCACAGATACGCAGTATTTT,CAWSMGRGTDTQYF
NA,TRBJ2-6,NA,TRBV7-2,TGTGCCAGCAGCGGCTACTCTGGGGCCAACGTCCTGACTTTC,CASSGYSGANVLTF
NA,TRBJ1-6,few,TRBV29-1,TGCAGTGCGGGAGGACCTAATTCACCCCTCCACTTT,CSAGGPNSPLHF
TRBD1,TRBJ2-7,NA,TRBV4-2,TGTGCCAGCAGCCCTGCGGACAGGGTATACGAGCAGTACTTC,CASSPADRVYEQYF
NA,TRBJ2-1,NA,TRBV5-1,TGCGCCAGCAGCTTGGAGTTCTTGGGTGCCAATGAGCAGTTCTTC,CASSLEFLGANEQFF
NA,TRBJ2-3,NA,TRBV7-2,TGTGCCAGCAGCTCCCAAACGGTGCCCACAGATACGCAGTATTTT,CASSSQTVPTDTQYF
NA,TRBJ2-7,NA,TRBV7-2,TGTGCCAGCAGCTTAGGGGGGCCGCCCTCCTACGAGCAGTACTTC,CASSLGGPPSYEQYF
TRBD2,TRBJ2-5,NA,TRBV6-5,TGTGCCAGCAGTTACTCCACTAGCGGGACCCAGTACTTC,CASSYSTSGTQYF
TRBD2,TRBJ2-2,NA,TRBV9,TGTGCCAGCAGCGTGGGCGGGAGCAACACCGGGGAGCTGTTTTTT,CASSVGGSNTGELFF
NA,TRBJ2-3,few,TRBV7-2,TGTGCCAGCAGCCCCAAGGCTCTTCTTATAGATACGCAGTATTTT,CASSPKALLIDTQYF
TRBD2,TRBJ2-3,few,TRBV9,TGTGCCAGCAGCCTAGCGGGGGGGCTGGGTAAAGATACGCAGTATTTT,CASSLAGGLGKDTQYF
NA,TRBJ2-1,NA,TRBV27,TGTGCCAGCAGTTTATTCGACAACAATGAGCAGTTCTTC,CASSLFDNNEQFF
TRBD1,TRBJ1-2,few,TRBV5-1,TGCGCCAGCAGCTTGGGGACAGGGGAAGGCTACACCTTC,CASSLGTGEGYTF
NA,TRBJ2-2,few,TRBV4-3,TGCGCCAGCAGCCAAGGCGGGTTTTCCACCGGGGAGCTGTTTTTT,CASSQGGFSTGELFF
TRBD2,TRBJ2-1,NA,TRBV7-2,TGTGCCAGCAGCTTTGGCGGGAGGACGGGTGAGCAGTTCTTC,CASSFGGRTGEQFF
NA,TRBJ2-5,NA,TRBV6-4,TGTGCCAGCAGTGAAAATCTTGGGGCAGCCCAGTACTTC,CASSENLGAAQYF
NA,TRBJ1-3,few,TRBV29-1,TGCAGCGTTGTAGTAGGGCCGGGAAGGTTAGCTGGAAACACCATATATTTT,CSVVVGPGRLAGNTIYF
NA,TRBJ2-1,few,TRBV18,TGTGCCAGCTCACTGGATGTGGCCCCAGGGCAGTTCTTC,CASSLDVAPGQFF
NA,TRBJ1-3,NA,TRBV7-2,TGTGCCAGCAGCTCCCGGGGGACTGGAAACACCATATATTTT,CASSSRGTGNTIYF
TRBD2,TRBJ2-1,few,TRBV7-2,TGTGCCAGCACCTTAATGATAGCGGGGTACAATGAGCAGTTCTTC,CASTLMIAGYNEQFF
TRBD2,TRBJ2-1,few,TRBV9,TGTGCCAGCAGCCCCCGTAGTGGGGGGGGGTCTAGCGCCTACAATGAGCAGTTCTTC,CASSPRSGGGSSAYNEQFF
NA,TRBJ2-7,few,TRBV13,TGTGCCAGCAGCTCCATTAGCGGATACGAGCAGTACTTC,CASSSISGYEQYF
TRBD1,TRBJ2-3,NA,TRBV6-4,TGTGCCAGCAATCCCGACAGGGCAATTACAGATACGCAGTATTTT,CASNPDRAITDTQYF
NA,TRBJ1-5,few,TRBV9,TGTGCCAGCAGCGTAGCCCCCAATCAGCCCCAGCATTTT,CASSVAPNQPQHF
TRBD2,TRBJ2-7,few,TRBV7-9,TGTGCCAGCGGACTAGCGGAAACCTACGAGCAGTACTTC,CASGLAETYEQYF
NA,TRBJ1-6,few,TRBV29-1,TGCAGCGTTGAGGACTCCCAGGCTAGGGCCCTCCACTTT,CSVEDSQARALHF
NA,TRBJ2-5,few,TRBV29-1,TGCAGCGCCGGCGTCCGGGAGACCCAGTACTTC,CSAGVRETQYF
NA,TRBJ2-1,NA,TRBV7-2,TGTGCCAGCAGCTTAGTGAAGGGGAGCAATGAGCAGTTCTTC,CASSLVKGSNEQFF
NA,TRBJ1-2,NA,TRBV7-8,TGTGCCAGCAGCTTATCGTCCCGTCTGTATGGCTACACCTTC,CASSLSSRLYGYTF
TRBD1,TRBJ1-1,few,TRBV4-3,TGCGCCAGCAGCCAGGACAGGGAGACTGAAGCTTTCTTT,CASSQDRETEAFF
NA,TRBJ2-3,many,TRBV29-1,TGCAGCGTTGATCAGGGCACAGATACGCAGTATTTT,CSVDQGTDTQYF
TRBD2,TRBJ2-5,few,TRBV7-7,TGTGCCAGCAGCCGATCTCAGCGGGGGTACCAAGAGACCCAGTACTTC,CASSRSQRGYQETQYF
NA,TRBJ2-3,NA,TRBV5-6,TGTGCCAGCAGCTACATACAGGGACCTAGCACAGATACGCAGTATTTT,CASSYIQGPSTDTQYF
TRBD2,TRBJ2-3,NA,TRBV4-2,TGTGCCAGCAGCCATCCCGGGACTAGGACAGATACGCAGTATTTT,CASSHPGTRTDTQYF
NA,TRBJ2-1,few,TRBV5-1,TGCGCCAGCAGCTTGGAGGATGAGCAGTTCTTC,CASSLEDEQFF
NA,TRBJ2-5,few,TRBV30,TGTGCCTGGAGCACTTCCCAGACCCAGTACTTC,CAWSTSQTQYF
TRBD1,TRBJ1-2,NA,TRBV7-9,TGTGCCAGCAGCCTAGGACAGGGTAGCTATGGCTACACCTTC,CASSLGQGSYGYTF
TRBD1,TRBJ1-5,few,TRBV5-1,TGCGCCAGCAGCCCCAGACAGGGAGATCAGCCCCAGCATTTT,CASSPRQGDQPQHF
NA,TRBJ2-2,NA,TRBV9,TGTGCCAGCAGCGTAGGACAGAAGACGACCGGGGAGCTGTTTTTT,CASSVGQKTTGELFF
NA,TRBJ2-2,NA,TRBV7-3,TGTGCCAGCAGCCTTGGACAGTCGAACACCGGGGAGCTGTTTTTT,CASSLGQSNTGELFF
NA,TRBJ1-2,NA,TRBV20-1,TGCAGTGCTACAGGGGATTATGGCTACACCTTC,CSATGDYGYTF
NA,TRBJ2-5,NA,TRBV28,TGTGCCAGCAGTATACAGGTGGGAGAGACCCAGTACTTC,CASSIQVGETQYF